Sequencing of this TCR beta chain was carried out in a study of blood T cell repertoires in COVID-19. Background on the study: Specimens from acute and convalescent COVID-19 originated in the United States, Italy and Spain. The analysed material was cDNA or gDNA that came from T cells, B-cell-depleted T cells, or PBMCs.

The germline V gene has CDR1 SGHTA and CDR2 FQGTGA. V gave up 1 base and J gave up 9 bases, with 13 bases separating them. CDR3 length: 15 amino acids. Original processing notes: Amplification with reference gene primers provided the estimates of nucleated cell counts. Here immunoSEQ multiplex PCR was the method, and the copy in TCRdb shows in-frame clones only, minus some. The V and J calls and the clone size are those of that table, but D and trimming were determined from the DNA. The repertoire consists of about 250,000 clones, with roughly 80% occurring once and the leading ten covering roughly 10%. This clone was detected a few times.

J is TRBJ1-6 and V is TRBV7-3; D is undetermined. The TCR sequence derives from a man older than 75 with acute or convalescent COVID-19. The sequencing sample was made of peripheral blood. CDR3 nucleotide sequence: TGTGCCAGCAGCTTAAACCCGACTACGGGTTCACCCCTCCACTTT. Amino acid sequence: CASSLNPTTGSPLHF. Full variable domain (missing parts from reference TRBV7-3 and TRBJ1-6): GAGVSQTPSNKVTEKGKYVELRCDPISGHTALYWYRQSLGQGPEFLIYFQGTGAADDSGLPNDRFFAVRPEGSVSTLKIQRTERGDSAVYLCASSLNPTTGSPLHFGNGTRLTVT.